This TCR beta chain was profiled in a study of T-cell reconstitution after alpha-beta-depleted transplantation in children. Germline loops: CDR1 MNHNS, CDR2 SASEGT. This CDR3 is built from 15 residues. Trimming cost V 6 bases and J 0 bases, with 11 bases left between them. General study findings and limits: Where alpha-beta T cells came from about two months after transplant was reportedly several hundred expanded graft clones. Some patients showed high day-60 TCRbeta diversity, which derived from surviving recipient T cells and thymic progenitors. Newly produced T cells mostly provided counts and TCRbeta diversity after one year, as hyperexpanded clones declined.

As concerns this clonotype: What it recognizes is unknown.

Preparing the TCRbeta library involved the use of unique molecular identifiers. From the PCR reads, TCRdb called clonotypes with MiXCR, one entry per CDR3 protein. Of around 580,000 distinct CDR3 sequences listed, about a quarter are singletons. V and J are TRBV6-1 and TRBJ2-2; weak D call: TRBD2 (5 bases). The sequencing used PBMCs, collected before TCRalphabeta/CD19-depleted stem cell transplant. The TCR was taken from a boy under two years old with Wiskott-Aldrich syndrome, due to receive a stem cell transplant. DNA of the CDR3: TGTGCCAGCAGGAATGCGGGTGCGAACACCGGGGAGCTGTTTTTT. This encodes CASRNAGANTGELFF.